The 20 T cell receptor beta chains below all came from one sample that was sequenced in a study of blood T cells in healthy people across ages. It was with a sample-barcoded 5' primer and a J-beta primer mix that a second PCR of about 6 to 12 cycles was run. A single record per CDR3 protein comes from TCRdb applying MiXCR to the 5' RACE reads. The sample has 1.5 million to 1.8 million distinct CDR3 sequences; 40% to 45% are singletons. Material for sequencing was blood. Receptor source: a woman between 18 and 30 years old in good health.

The CDR3 DNA reads as TGTGCCAGCAGTTCCTTTTCAGGGGGAAATCAGCCCCAGCATTTT. This encodes CASSSFSGGNQPQHF. The rearrangement uses TRBV12-3 or TRBV12-4 and TRBJ1-5; 7 positions match TRBD1. V gave up 4 bases and J gave up 4 bases; unmatched junction bases: 7. The CDR3 sequence is 15 residues long.

With regard to this clonotype: A much larger clone differs from this one at a single base, so this may be a read error. The V and J genes are TRBV3-1 and TRBJ1-2, with TRBD1 matching 11 bases. Germline-derived CDR1 and CDR2 are LGHDT and YNNKEL (reference sequence). V was clipped by 4 bases and J by 4 bases; unmatched bases: 5. The CDR3 totals 15 residues. The CDR3 reads CASSPDRGPIYGYTF. In DNA, the CDR3 is TGTGCCAGCAGCCCGGACAGGGGGCCTATCTATGGCTACACCTTC.

This clonotype was detected ten times or more. The chain recombines TRBV4-2 with TRBJ2-7; 8 bases agree with TRBD2. J gave up 6 bases and V 0 bases, and 13 bases lay outside the gene matches. Germline V gene lookup returns CDR1 LGHNA and CDR2 YNFKEQ. This CDR3 is 17 amino acids long. The CDR3 DNA reads as TGTGCCAGCAGCCAAGAGGGTAGTAGCGGGGCATTTCTCGAGCAGTACTTC. As protein: CASSQEGSSGAFLEQYF.

The rearrangement uses TRBV7-8 and TRBJ1-2; TRBD1 is a possible D gene (5 bases). There are 13 residues in the CDR3. V was trimmed by 4 bases and J by 6 bases, leaving 12 bases between them. The V gene's germline CDR1 is SGHVS and CDR2 FQNEAQ. The chain's CDR3 is CASSSQDTDGYTF. CDR3 DNA: TGTGCCAGCAGCTCCCAGGACACTGATGGCTACACCTTC.

This clonotype has just one count. At one end the junction does not follow the germline gene, possibly because of a read error. The gene calls are TRBV6-5 and TRBJ2-6; 7 positions agree with TRBD2. There are 15 residues in the CDR3. Germline V gives CDR1 MNHEY, CDR2 SVGAGI. The CDR3 protein is CAGSYSAGGANVLTF. The CDR3 DNA follows: TGTGCCGGCAGTTACTCAGCGGGGGGGGCCAACGTCCTGACTTTC.

J is TRBJ2-5 and V is TRBV25-1; weak D call: TRBD1 (5 bases). TRBJ2-7 explains the end of the DNA better; the J call may be wrong. This CDR3 is 13 amino acids long. Per the germline V gene, CDR1 is MGHDK and CDR2 is SYGVNS. The CDR3 DNA reads as TGTGCCAGCAATATGGGGCCTCAATACGAGCAGTACTTC. It is translated as CASNMGPQYEQYF.

The chain links TRBV12-3 or TRBV12-4 to TRBJ2-7; 11 nucleotides line up with TRBD2. The CDR3 spans 17 residues. V dropped 6 bases and J dropped 0; count of bases not matched to a gene: 10. For the CDR3, the DNA is TGTGCCAGCAGACGCCACAGGGGACTAGCGGCCTCCTACGAGCAGTACTTC. Its protein is CASRRHRGLAASYEQYF.

V usage is TRBV6-1 and J usage is TRBJ2-7; D may correspond to TRBD1 or TRBD2 (6 bases each). The CDR3 has 15 amino acids. Per germline, CDR1 MNHNS and CDR2 SASEGT. The V gene lost 6 bases and the J gene lost 0 bases, with 15 bases spanning the gap. The CDR3 region is CASRLQGGSSYEQYF. CDR3 in DNA: TGTGCCAGCAGATTACAGGGAGGCAGCTCCTACGAGCAGTACTTC.

This clonotype was recorded only once. CDR3 sequence: CASSLQANSNQPQHF. CDR3 DNA: TGTGCCAGCAGCCTACAGGCGAATAGCAATCAGCCCCAGCATTTT. The chain combines TRBV12-3 or TRBV12-4 with TRBJ1-5; D is possibly TRBD1 (5 bases). Trimming took 6 bases from V and 0 from J, leaving 12 bases between them. The CDR3 has 15 amino acids.

The rearrangement joins TRBV6-2 or TRBV6-3 to TRBJ1-5; D unresolved. Germline CDR1 MNHEY, CDR2 SVGEGT. This CDR3 has 12 amino acids. Trimming removed 2 bases from V and 7 bases from J, with 6 bases in between. The CDR3 loop is CASSYDNQPQHF. CDR3 in DNA: TGTGCCAGCAGTTACGACAACCAGCCCCAGCATTTT.

This clonotype was seen more than once but under ten times. V gene TRBV4-1 combines with J gene TRBJ2-3; 10 positions match TRBD2. J gave up 3 bases and V 2 bases, and 5 bases lay outside the gene matches. Germline V lookup: CDR1 MGHRA, CDR2 YSYEKL. This CDR3 has 16 amino acids. CDR3 bases: TGCGCCAGCAGCCAACTAGCGGGGGCGGGAACAGATACGCAGTATTTT. This encodes CASSQLAGAGTDTQYF.

J is TRBJ2-7 and V is TRBV12-3 or TRBV12-4; D uncertain. This CDR3 spans 16 amino acids. Between the trimmed V and J ends, which lost 6 bases and 2 bases, there was a span of 20 bases. The DNA for the CDR3 is TGTGCCAGCAGCACCTCGGCCAGGCGGAGTACCTACGAGCAGTACTTC. It encodes CASSTSARRSTYEQYF.

The rearrangement joins TRBV6-6 to TRBJ2-7, with a tentative D call TRBD2 (6 bases). Between the trimmed V and J ends, which lost 0 bases and 3 bases, there was a span of 15 bases. CDR3 length: 16 residues. Germline V gives CDR1 MNHNY, CDR2 SVGAGI (reference sequence). This CDR3 reads CASSYSGLTGGYEQYF. The DNA for the CDR3 is TGTGCCAGCAGTTACTCCGGACTGACCGGGGGCTACGAGCAGTACTTC.

The V call is TRBV12-3 or TRBV12-4, the J call TRBJ2-7, with a weak D call TRBD1 (6 bases). CDR3 length equals 13 residues. Deletions cut 7 bases from V and 1 base from J, with 11 bases between. For the CDR3, the DNA is TGTGCCAGCAAAGGGACAAAGTCCTACGAGCAGTACTTC. It codes for CASKGTKSYEQYF.

With respect to this clonotype: The junction differs from germline at one of its ends, possibly a read error. CDR3 DNA: TGTGCCAGCATCTTATCGGCCACTTACAATGAGCAGTTCTTC. Translation: CASILSATYNEQFF. The chain couples TRBV7-2 to TRBJ2-1; no reliable D call. Germline V gene data show CDR1 as SGHTA and CDR2 as FQGNSA. This CDR3 has 14 amino acids.

This sequence joins TRBV5-1 and TRBJ2-3, with TRBD1 matching 7 bases. The CDR3 length is 16 residues. With 4 bases clipped from V and 0 bases from J, the junction kept 8 bases outside the gene matches. CDR1 and CDR2 (germline): SGHRS, YFSETQ. The CDR3 is CASSQGDRYSTDTQYF. In nucleotides, the CDR3 is TGCGCCAGCAGCCAGGGGGACAGATACAGCACAGATACGCAGTATTTT.

The chain carries TRBV7-2 and TRBJ2-7; D is ambiguous. The CDR3 runs 13 residues. CDR1 is SGHTA and CDR2 is FQGNSA in the germline V gene. V gave up 5 bases and J gave up 3 bases, with 11 bases separating them. The CDR3 loop is CASSTYRNYEQYF. The CDR3 coding sequence is TGTGCCAGCAGCACTTACAGAAACTACGAGCAGTACTTC.

The chain employs TRBV24-1 and TRBJ2-5, with unresolved D. Trimming removed 5 bases from V and 2 bases from J, with 8 bases in between. Germline V lookup: CDR1 KGHDR, CDR2 SFDVKD. CDR3 length: 13 residues. The CDR3 sequence is CATSARQQETQYF. The CDR3 bases are TGTGCCACCAGTGCGCGTCAGCAAGAGACCCAGTACTTC.

The chain links TRBV11-2 to TRBJ2-7, with 9 bases lining up with TRBD2. Germline lookup yields CDR1 SGHAT and CDR2 FQNNGV. CDR3 size: 20 residues. Trimming took 3 bases from V and 7 from J; bases not matched to a gene: 25. CDR3 sequence reads: CASSFRPIPQGGGVRNEQYF. CDR3 in DNA: TGTGCCAGCAGCTTCCGTCCCATCCCTCAGGGCGGGGGGGTCCGTAATGAGCAGTACTTC.

The chain recombines TRBV4-3 with TRBJ1-3; D is undetermined. Germline assignment: CDR1 LGHNA and CDR2 YSLEER. Trimming took off 0 bases at V and 3 bases at J, with 9 bases between the two ends. The CDR3 length is 15 residues. Here the CDR3 reads CASSQDPGIGNTIYF. The DNA for the CDR3 is TGCGCCAGCAGCCAAGACCCGGGCATTGGAAACACCATATATTTT.